This T cell receptor beta chain is from a study of OX40 agonist ivuxolimab in advanced cancers. Across the whole study: Hepatocellular carcinoma, melanoma, renal cell or head and neck cancer affected the dose-escalation patients.

Study outcomes and limitations: CD8+ T cells averaged more expanded clones than CD4+. Normalized T-cell clonal expansion was also low in some nonresponders.

Sequencing was performed with immunoSEQ multiplex PCR; in TCRdb, only in-frame clones are kept and a portion is missing. The repertoire consists of tens of thousands of clones, with roughly 90% occurring once and the leading ten covering approximately 1%. Regarding this clone: Antigen: not known.

Germline values: CDR1 MNHEY, CDR2 SVGAGI. This CDR3 has 14 residues. V gave up 5 bases and J gave up 5 bases; unmatched junction bases: 5. Autoimmune disease history or systemic immunosuppression excluded patients. Sequencing was performed on CD4+ or CD8+ T cells sorted from blood, taken in a trial of the OX40 agonist ivuxolimab. The V call is TRBV6-5, the J call TRBJ2-5, with 10 bases matching TRBD2. The clonotype originates from an adult with an advanced solid tumor such as melanoma, head and neck, liver or kidney cancer. The CDR3 sequence: CASSPSGRGETQYF. The CDR3, as DNA: TGTGCCAGCAGTCCTAGCGGGAGAGGGGAGACCCAGTACTTC.